Below, 30 T cell receptor beta chains from the same sample are listed, as sequenced in a study of PD-1 blockade in classical Hodgkin lymphoma. Time point described: cycle 4 day 1 (C4D1), after six to seven weeks of nivolumab. Every patient had relapsed following autologous stem cell transplantation, and cohorts differed in brentuximab vedotin exposure. Clones were read by immunoSEQ multiplex PCR, and TCRdb kept only the in-frame ones, dropping some. The sample has over 60,000 clones; approximately 92% are singletons. Material: peripheral blood mononuclear cells (PBMCs), obtained before the fourth cycle of nivolumab. These receptors all come from a human donor with classical Hodgkin lymphoma.

V is TRBV28 and J is TRBJ1-5, with no clear D. Trimming cost V 4 bases and J 0 bases, with 13 bases left between them. The CDR3 loop spans 16 amino acids. CDR1 and CDR2 from the germline V gene are MDHEN and SYDVKM. CDR3 coding DNA: TGTGCCAGCAGTTGCAGGACGGAGGATAGCAATCAGCCCCAGCATTTT. This gives the protein CASSCRTEDSNQPQHF.

The chain has TRBV18 and TRBJ2-7, with D uncertain. The V end lost 6 bases, the J end lost 8 bases, and 20 bases lay between the germline ends. Per germline, CDR1 KGHSH and CDR2 LQKENI. This CDR3 is built from 14 residues. CDR3 sequence reads: CASSTAGGSQKQYF. The CDR3 DNA sequence: TGTGCCAGCTCTACCGCCGGTGGCAGCCAGAAGCAGTACTTC.

The chain links TRBV13 to TRBJ2-3; D is uncertain. CDR3 size: 12 residues. V lost 8 bases and J lost 6, with 12 bases in between. The germline V gene has CDR1 PRHDT and CDR2 FYEKMQ (reference sequence). In nucleotides, the CDR3 is TGTGCCAGCTCGGCGCAGGCTGATACGCAGTATTTT. Amino acids: CASSAQADTQYF.

V and J are TRBV28 and TRBJ2-6; D gene unclear. V shed 4 bases and J shed 1 base, with 5 bases lying between them. Germline loops: CDR1 MDHEN, CDR2 SYDVKM. The CDR3 has 14 residues. This CDR3 is CASSWGSGANVLTF. The CDR3 region has the DNA TGTGCCAGCAGTTGGGGTTCTGGGGCCAACGTCCTGACTTTC.

The chain joins TRBV7-6 to TRBJ2-7, with 7 bases matching TRBD1. Trimming removed 1 base from V and 7 bases from J; junction bases left unmatched: 10. Looked up from germline, CDR1 is SGHVS and CDR2 is FNYEAQ. CDR3 size: 15 residues. The CDR3, as DNA: TGTGCCAGCAGCTTAGACCGGGGACAGTTAGGGGAGCAGTACTTC. It yields the protein CASSLDRGQLGEQYF.

The chain carries TRBV10-1 and TRBJ2-5; 9 bases are shared with TRBD2. The CDR3 totals 13 residues. Looked up from germline, CDR1 is WNHNN and CDR2 is SYGVQD (reference sequence). V shed 6 bases, J shed 5 bases, and the junction held 4 bases outside the gene matches. CDR3 region: CASSRGLAETQYF. The CDR3 DNA follows: TGCGCCAGCAGCCGCGGACTAGCGGAGACCCAGTACTTC.

The genes are TRBV23-1 and TRBJ1-4, with TRBD1 identical over 11 bases. TRBV23-1 is identified as an open reading frame with a role that is uncertain. The J segment lost 17 bases and the V segment lost 2 bases, leaving 10 bases of the junction unmatched. This CDR3 has 14 amino acids. The chain's CDR3 is CASSQGQGAVGLFF. The CDR3 DNA follows: TGCGCCAGCAGTCAAGGACAGGGGGCTGTAGGGCTCTTTTTT.

The chain links TRBV7-9 to TRBJ1-5, with D maybe TRBD1 (5 bases). Looked up from germline, CDR1 is SEHNR and CDR2 is FQNEAQ (reference sequence). Trimming took off 1 base at V and 6 bases at J, with 13 bases between the two ends. CDR3 length: 15 residues. CDR3 sequence (DNA): TGTGCCAGCAGCTTAGATCAAGGGAGGGGTCAGCCCCAGCATTTT. Its protein is CASSLDQGRGQPQHF.

The chain carries TRBV10-1 and TRBJ2-7, with 8 bases matching TRBD1. This CDR3 contains 13 residues. V trimming: 4 bases; J trimming: 4 bases; junction bases outside the gene matches: 3. The germline V gene encodes CDR1 WNHNN and CDR2 SYGVQD (reference sequence). The CDR3 here is CASSVRQGYEQYF. DNA for the CDR3: TGCGCCAGCAGTGTAAGACAGGGGTACGAGCAGTACTTC.

The chain employs TRBV5-4 and TRBJ2-7, with TRBD2 matching over 10 bases. J was trimmed by 6 bases and V by 0 bases; bases with no gene match: 9. The CDR3 extends over 16 amino acids. Germline values: CDR1 SGHNT, CDR2 YYREEE (reference sequence). CDR3 sequence: CASSLANRAGGGEQYF. CDR3 coding DNA: TGTGCCAGCAGCTTGGCCAATCGAGCGGGAGGGGGCGAGCAGTACTTC.

This chain links TRBV27 with TRBJ2-1; 7 bases match TRBD2. V lost 3 bases and J lost 6; bases outside the gene matches: 11. The germline gives CDR1 MNHEY, CDR2 SMNVEV (reference sequence). This CDR3 contains 16 residues. This chain's CDR3 is CASSFTGGSGLNEQFF. In DNA form, the CDR3 reads TGTGCCAGCAGTTTTACTGGCGGGAGCGGGCTCAATGAGCAGTTCTTC.

The V and J genes are TRBV6-1 and TRBJ1-4, with D unclear. From germline, CDR1 is MNHNS and CDR2 SASEGT. The CDR3 has 16 amino acids. The V and J ends lost 0 bases and 8 bases respectively, with 16 bases between them. The CDR3 sequence: CASSEAEPNRREKLFF. The CDR3 DNA is TGTGCCAGCAGTGAAGCCGAGCCAAACCGTAGAGAAAAACTGTTTTTT.

This chain links TRBV11-2 with TRBJ2-7; the match to TRBD2 covers 9 bases. Germline assignment: CDR1 SGHAT and CDR2 FQNNGV. There are 18 residues in the CDR3. Unmatched junction bases numbered 13, after V lost 3 bases and J lost 1 base. In nucleotides, the CDR3 is TGTGCCAGCAGCTTGTATGCGGCGGGGGGGGACCTGTCCTACGAGCAGTACTTC. Encoded protein: CASSLYAAGGDLSYEQYF.

As DNA, the CDR3 is TGTGCCAGCAGTCCCACGACAGGGAACAATCAGCCCCAGCATTTT. Translation: CASSPTTGNNQPQHF. The chain combines TRBV6-5 with TRBJ1-5, with 7 bases fitting TRBD1. V dropped 5 bases and J dropped 3; count of bases not matched to a gene: 7. CDR3 length: 15 residues. Germline CDR1 reads MNHEY; CDR2 reads SVGAGI.

The V gene is TRBV30, the J gene TRBJ1-5; no reliable D call. The CDR3 contains 16 residues. Trimming removed 0 bases from V and 3 bases from J, with 15 bases in between. Germline CDR1 GTSNPN, CDR2 SVGIG (reference sequence). CDR3 region: CAWSVGSSGNNQPQHF. In DNA form, the CDR3 reads TGTGCCTGGAGTGTAGGATCCTCAGGAAACAATCAGCCCCAGCATTTT.

The rearrangement links TRBV10-3 to TRBJ2-1; D is undetermined. Trimming took 2 bases from V and 13 from J, leaving 15 bases between them. The CDR3 covers 13 residues. Germline CDR1 and CDR2: ENHRY and SYGVKD. Here the CDR3 reads CAISERVVWPQFF. The DNA for the CDR3 is TGTGCCATCAGTGAGAGGGTGGTTTGGCCCCAGTTCTTC.

With regard to this clone: At one of its ends the junction is not consistent with the germline gene, which may arise from a read error. This chain uses TRBV7-7 with TRBJ2-7, with D unclear. The CDR3 is 13 amino acids. Looked up from germline, CDR1 is SSHAT and CDR2 is FNYEAQ (reference sequence). The DNA of the CDR3 is TGTGCTAGCAGCTTAGGTCAGTTCTACGAGCAGTACTTC. Translation: CASSLGQFYEQYF.

V gene TRBV7-8 combines with J gene TRBJ2-7; 13 nucleotides align to TRBD2. Germline lookup yields CDR1 SGHVS and CDR2 FQNEAQ. CDR3 length: 14 amino acids. The V gene end was trimmed by 4 bases and the J gene end by 7 bases; junction bases not matched to a gene: 4. CDR3 sequence reads: CASSYPGLAGEQYF. CDR3 sequence (DNA): TGTGCCAGCAGCTACCCGGGACTAGCGGGGGAGCAGTACTTC.

The V call is TRBV27, the J call TRBJ2-5, with D uncertain. The germline V gene has CDR1 MNHEY and CDR2 SMNVEV (reference sequence). V was clipped by 3 bases and J by 3 bases, with 17 bases between them. The CDR3 has 16 residues. The CDR3 region has the DNA TGTGCCAGCAGTTTGTGGGGTCCTCAATACGAAGAGACCCAGTACTTC. Amino acids: CASSLWGPQYEETQYF.

As regards this clone: One junction end disagrees with the germline gene, perhaps due to a read error. The chain carries TRBV2 and TRBJ2-2, with TRBD2 identical over 10 bases. The CDR3 consists of 12 residues. Germline-derived CDR1 and CDR2 are SNHLY and FYNNEI. In DNA form, the CDR3 reads TGTACCAGCGGGGGGGACACCGGGGAGCTGTTTTTT. It encodes CTSGGDTGELFF.

The chain joins TRBV7-6 to TRBJ2-1, with D possibly being TRBD2 (5 bases). CDR1 SGHVS and CDR2 FNYEAQ come from the germline V gene. The ends were cut back, 3 bases at V and 4 bases at J, with 10 bases in the middle. This CDR3 comprises 14 residues. This CDR3 reads CASSFGELYNEQFF. The CDR3 nucleotides read TGTGCCAGCAGCTTTGGGGAGCTATACAATGAGCAGTTCTTC.

This chain links TRBV5-4 with TRBJ1-6; 7 bases are a match to TRBD1. Per the germline V gene, CDR1 is SGHNT and CDR2 is YYREEE (reference sequence). The CDR3 is 13 residues long. V shed 5 bases, J shed 9 bases, and the junction held 5 bases outside the gene matches. The DNA of the CDR3 is TGTGCCAGCAGTCCTGACAGGGCTTCACCCCTCCACTTT. It yields the protein CASSPDRASPLHF. Complete variable domain (other parts from reference TRBV5-4 and TRBJ1-6): ETGVTQSPTHLIKTRGQQVTLRCSSQSGHNTVSWYQQALGQGPQFIFQYYREEENGRGNFPPRFSGLQFPNYSSELNVNALELDDSALYLCASSPDRASPLHFGNGTRLTVT.

This sequence joins TRBV27 and TRBJ1-2; D ambiguous. The length of the CDR3 is 13 residues. Germline CDR1 and CDR2: MNHEY and SMNVEV (reference sequence). V was pared by 7 bases and J by 3 bases, with 12 bases between. CDR3 nucleotide sequence: TGTGCCAGCAAACCCGGGAGATACTATGGCTACACCTTC. It is translated as CASKPGRYYGYTF.

The chain couples TRBV11-2 to TRBJ1-1; TRBD1 might be the D (6 bases). Trimming stripped 1 base from V and 1 base from J, with 13 bases between. Germline V CDR1 and CDR2: SGHAT, FQNNGV. The CDR3 loop spans 16 amino acids. CDR3 residues: CASSLVGATANTEAFF. CDR3 bases: TGTGCCAGCAGCTTAGTGGGGGCGACAGCGAACACTGAAGCTTTCTTT.

V usage is TRBV27 and J usage is TRBJ2-3; D call uncertain. V shed 6 bases and J shed 4 bases, with 14 bases lying between them. Germline V gene sequence: CDR1 MNHEY, CDR2 SMNVEV (reference sequence). The CDR3 extends over 14 amino acids. CDR3 coding DNA: TGTGCCAGCAGGACGTTAATTATGTCAGATACGCAGTATTTT. It translates to CASRTLIMSDTQYF.

Here the CDR3 reads CASRLGFSQGLTQFTEAFF. The CDR3, as DNA: TGTGCCAGCAGGTTGGGGTTCAGTCAGGGACTGACTCAGTTCACTGAAGCTTTCTTT. This chain joins TRBV28 and TRBJ1-1; TRBD1 is a possible D gene (5 bases). The V gene lost 6 bases and the J gene lost 4 bases, with 30 bases spanning the gap. Germline CDR1 reads MDHEN; CDR2 reads SYDVKM. The CDR3 consists of 19 residues.

Only one count was recorded for this clone. This chain uses TRBV5-8 with TRBJ2-5, with D perhaps TRBD1 (5 bases). This CDR3 contains 14 residues. CDR1 is SGHTS, CDR2 YDEGEE, per germline. Trimming stripped 1 base from V and 2 bases from J, with 9 bases between. The CDR3 DNA sequence: TGTGCCAGCAGCTTGCCCCGACAGCAAGAGACCCAGTACTTC. This translates into CASSLPRQQETQYF.

The V gene is TRBV7-3, the J gene TRBJ1-5; possible D gene TRBD1, 5 bases. CDR3 size: 16 residues. Between the trimmed V and J ends, which lost 5 bases and 6 bases, there was a span of 20 bases. Germline V gene lookup returns CDR1 SGHTA and CDR2 FQGTGA. CDR3 region: CASSPRDPGTTQPQHF. The CDR3 nucleotides are TGTGCCAGCAGCCCCCGGGACCCCGGGACGACTCAGCCCCAGCATTTT.

The chain uses TRBV5-1 and TRBJ1-1; no reliable D call. The CDR3 extends over 15 amino acids. V lost 4 bases to trimming and J lost 1 base, with 14 bases between them. CDR1 and CDR2 from the germline V gene are SGHRS and YFSETQ. This CDR3 is CASSLRAPGNTEAFF. CDR3 DNA sequence: TGCGCCAGCAGCCTCCGGGCCCCAGGGAACACTGAAGCTTTCTTT.

This clone has just one count. This chain uses TRBV15 with TRBJ2-1; TRBD2 matches at 12 bases. This CDR3 region has 19 residues. With V trimmed by 1 base and J by 4 bases, 11 bases remained unmatched. Germline lookup yields CDR1 LNHNV and CDR2 YYDKDF (reference sequence). CDR3 coding DNA: TGTGCCACCAGCAGAGGGGAACTAGCGGGGGGAACAGCGTACAATGAGCAGTTCTTC. Translated: CATSRGELAGGTAYNEQFF.